Listed here are 10 T cell receptor beta chains from one sample, sequenced in a study of T cell clones after liver transplantation. Repertoires were generated with immunoSEQ multiplex PCR, while TCRdb's copy carries only in-frame clones and drops some. The data show more than 95,000 clones, 90% seen once. The source was CD4+ T cells from blood, collected 12 months after liver transplant. These receptors all come from a human patient who received a liver transplant. Some T cells may be graft donor cells.

The chain carries TRBV25-1 and TRBJ1-3, with D tentatively TRBD1 (5 bases). The CDR3 loop spans 14 amino acids. Trimming removed 4 bases at V and 4 bases at J, with 11 bases between. CDR1 is MGHDK, CDR2 SYGVNS, per germline. The CDR3 DNA is TGTGCCAGCAGTGTTTGGGGGGGAGGAAACACCATATATTTT. Protein sequence: CASSVWGGGNTIYF. Full variable domain (rest looked up from reference TRBV25-1 and TRBJ1-3): EADIYQTPRYLVIGTGKKITLECSQTMGHDKMYWYQQDPGMELHLIHYSYGVNSTEKGDLSSESTVSRIRTEHFPLTLESARPSHTSQYLCASSVWGGGNTIYFGEGSWLTVV.

This chain connects TRBV5-1 to TRBJ2-2; possible D gene TRBD1, 6 bases. V was cut by 4 bases and J by 0 bases, with 10 bases left in between. Germline lookup yields CDR1 SGHRS and CDR2 YFSETQ. This CDR3 contains 15 residues. CDR3 amino acids: CASSVGTTNTGELFF. The CDR3, as DNA: TGCGCCAGCAGCGTCGGGACAACGAACACCGGGGAGCTGTTTTTT.

The CDR3 nucleotides are TGTGCCAGCAGGGAGGGTGAATCCTGGAATCAGCCCCAGCATTTT. The encoded protein is CASREGESWNQPQHF. The V gene is TRBV7-8, the J gene TRBJ1-5; D is undetermined. Germline-derived CDR1 and CDR2 are SGHVS and FQNEAQ. Trimming took off 6 bases at V and 4 bases at J, with 16 bases between the two ends. CDR3 length equals 15 residues.

This clone was counted once. CDR3 bases: TGTGCCAGCAGTTCGTACGGGGGGACCGCTAACTATGGCTACACCTTC. This sequence encodes CASSSYGGTANYGYTF. This sequence joins TRBV6-5 and TRBJ1-2; tentatively, D is TRBD1 (5 bases). This CDR3 spans 16 amino acids. V lost 4 bases, J lost 0 bases, and 15 bases lay in between. CDR1 and CDR2 from the germline V gene are MNHEY and SVGAGI.

CDR3 protein: CASSVDGTSSGEQYF. The DNA for the CDR3 is TGTGCCAGCAGCGTAGACGGGACTAGCAGCGGCGAGCAGTACTTC. This sequence joins TRBV9 and TRBJ2-7, with TRBD2 identical over 9 bases. This CDR3 comprises 15 residues. Unmatched junction bases numbered 7, after V lost 0 bases and J lost 6 bases. Looked up from germline, CDR1 is SGDLS and CDR2 is YYNGEE.

This clone was counted a few times. V and J are TRBV18 and TRBJ2-1; 7 bases match TRBD2. Germline trimming cut 6 bases from V and 10 bases from J; bases unmatched to any gene: 9. This CDR3 region has 13 residues. Per the germline V gene, CDR1 is KGHSH and CDR2 is LQKENI. DNA of the CDR3: TGTGCCAGCTCCCAATCTAGGGAGGGGGAGCAGTTCTTC. Its protein is CASSQSREGEQFF.

The chain recombines TRBV10-3 with TRBJ2-3; 7 bases map to TRBD2. CDR1 is ENHRY, CDR2 SYGVKD, per germline. The CDR3 contains 13 residues. J lost 2 bases, V lost 6 bases, and 2 bases had no gene match. CDR3 bases: TGTGCCATCAGGGGAGGGCCCACAGATACGCAGTATTTT. Amino acid sequence: CAIRGGPTDTQYF.

The chain has TRBV5-1 and TRBJ1-1, with no clear D. There are 14 residues in the CDR3. Germline V gene data show CDR1 as SGHRS and CDR2 as YFSETQ. The V and J ends lost 4 bases and 0 bases respectively, with 10 bases between them. The DNA of the CDR3 is TGCGCCAGCAGCCCGATTGGAGTGAACACTGAAGCTTTCTTT. Amino acids: CASSPIGVNTEAFF.

This chain joins TRBV11-2 and TRBJ2-1, with D unresolved. The CDR3 spans 14 residues. CDR1 is SGHAT, CDR2 FQNNGV, per germline. Trimming cost V 5 bases and J 6 bases, with 14 bases left between them. CDR3 coding DNA: TGTGCCAGCAGCCCTCGCCAGACTCGCAATGAGCAGTTCTTC. Protein: CASSPRQTRNEQFF.

This sequence joins TRBV5-4 and TRBJ1-1, with TRBD1 matching over 10 bases. CDR3 length: 15 residues. Per the germline V gene, CDR1 is SGHNT and CDR2 is YYREEE (reference sequence). V was clipped by 4 bases and J by 1 base; unmatched bases: 4. CDR3 sequence: CASSGTGVKNTEAFF. Here the CDR3 DNA reads TGTGCCAGCAGCGGGACAGGGGTCAAGAACACTGAAGCTTTCTTT.